Detailed here is one T cell receptor beta chain. Repertoires were generated with immunoSEQ multiplex PCR, while TCRdb's copy carries only in-frame clones and drops some. The sample has about 160,000 clones; roughly 94% are singletons. The data are from a study of control samples from healthy donors and cancer patients. The specimen was blood. This receptor was identified in a woman aged 40 to 50 in good health.

The CDR3 DNA reads as TGTGCCAGCAGCCAAGGGGGCGGTTCAGCTTTCTTT. Its translation: CASSQGGGSAFF. The rearrangement joins TRBV14 to TRBJ1-1, with a weak D call TRBD1 (5 bases). Germline-derived CDR1 and CDR2 are SGHDN and FVKESK. The CDR3 extends over 12 amino acids. The ends were cut back, 1 base at V and 10 bases at J, with 10 bases in the middle.